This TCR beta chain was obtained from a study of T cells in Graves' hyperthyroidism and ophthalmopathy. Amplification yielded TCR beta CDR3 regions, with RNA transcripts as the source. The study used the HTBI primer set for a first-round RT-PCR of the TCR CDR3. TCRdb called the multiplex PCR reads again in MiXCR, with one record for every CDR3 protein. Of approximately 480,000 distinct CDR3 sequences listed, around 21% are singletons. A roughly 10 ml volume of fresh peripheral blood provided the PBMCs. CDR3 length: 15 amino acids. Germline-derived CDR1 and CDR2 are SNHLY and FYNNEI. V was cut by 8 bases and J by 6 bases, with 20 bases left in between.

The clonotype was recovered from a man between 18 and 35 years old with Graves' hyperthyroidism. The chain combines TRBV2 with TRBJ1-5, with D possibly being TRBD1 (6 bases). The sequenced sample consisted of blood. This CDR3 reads CASEQEGVGSQPQHF. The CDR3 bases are TGTGCCAGCGAGCAGGAGGGGGTAGGAAGTCAGCCCCAGCATTTT.